This T cell receptor (beta chain) was identified in a study of identical twins. General observations from the study: Clonotypes of the beta chain that were abundant in cord blood carried fewer insertions (memory repertoires showed none).

Healthy Caucasian donors formed the entire cohort. This CDR3 has 14 residues. V trimming: 5 bases; J trimming: 3 bases; junction bases outside the gene matches: 4. Germline assignment: CDR1 SEHNR and CDR2 FQNEAQ (reference sequence). Template switching added a universal primer binding site, and final cDNA carried unique molecular identifiers. Using its own MiXCR run on the 5' RACE reads, TCRdb lists one record per CDR3 protein. This table has a few hundred thousand distinct CDR3 sequences, about 8% appearing once. This clonotype turned up a few times. What it binds is not known. This sample was shared with a second study, whose subject was yellow fever vaccine responses in identical twins. Turning to that study: Twins reportedly mounted vaccine T cell responses that seemed partly convergent, partly personalized.

The rearrangement links TRBV7-9 to TRBJ1-2, with 9 bases fitting TRBD1. This sequence was found in a young woman in good health. Sequences were obtained from CD8+ T cells sorted from blood. The CDR3: CASSHRDRDYGYTF. In nucleotides, the CDR3 is TGTGCCAGCAGCCACCGGGACAGGGACTATGGCTACACCTTC. Drawing the rest from reference TRBV7-9 and TRBJ1-2, the complete variable domain is DTGVSQNPRHKITKRGQNVTFRCDPISEHNRLYWYRQTLGQGPEFLTYFQNEAQLEKSRLLSDRFSAERPKGSFSTLEIQRTEQGDSAMYLCASSHRDRDYGYTFGSGTRLTVV.